One sample yielded the 6 T cell receptor beta chains listed below, sequenced in a study of CD8+ T cells in alopecia areata. Stated treatment: oral pan-JAK inhibitor, 5-10 mg twice daily. RNA, once extracted, was reverse transcribed into cDNA for use as the sequencing template. The data were produced by immunoSEQ multiplex PCR, yet TCRdb's version contains in-frame clones alone and is incomplete. The table lists approximately 180,000 clones, approximately 61% of them singletons. This sample comprised CD4+ T cells sorted from blood, obtained at week 24, from a patient treated with tofacitinib. The receptors shown here come from a human donor with alopecia areata.

V is TRBV7-2 and J is TRBJ2-3; 9 bases are shared with TRBD2. J gave up 4 bases and V 0 bases, and 5 bases lay outside the gene matches. Germline V gene lookup returns CDR1 SGHTA and CDR2 FQGNSA. The CDR3 runs to 16 residues. CDR3 region: CASSLAGGGAADTQYF. CDR3 DNA sequence: TGTGCCAGCAGCTTAGCAGGCGGGGGGGCCGCAGATACGCAGTATTTT.

The rearrangement uses TRBV25-1 and TRBJ2-5, with D hard to call. V was cut by 4 bases and J by 4 bases, with 10 bases left in between. CDR3 length: 13 residues. Germline values: CDR1 MGHDK, CDR2 SYGVNS. The CDR3 spells CASSGVARETQYF. CDR3 bases: TGTGCCAGCAGTGGGGTGGCCCGAGAGACCCAGTACTTC.

The V and J genes are TRBV5-1 and TRBJ2-1, with D possibly called TRBD1 or TRBD2 (6 bases each). The germline CDR1 and CDR2 sequences are SGHRS and YFSETQ. The V end lost 7 bases, the J end lost 5 bases, and 19 bases lay between the germline ends. This CDR3 comprises 15 residues. CDR3 amino acids: CASREQGRSDNEQFF. The CDR3, as DNA: TGCGCCAGCCGCGAGCAGGGGAGGTCGGACAATGAGCAGTTCTTC.

This clone was counted a few times. This chain connects TRBV6-1 to TRBJ2-5, with D unclear. The V gene lost 6 bases and the J gene lost 5 bases, with 16 bases spanning the gap. The germline CDR1 and CDR2 sequences are MNHNS and SASEGT. The CDR3 spans 14 residues. CDR3 protein: CASSADIHGETQYF. Written as DNA, the CDR3 is TGTGCCAGCAGCGCCGACATCCACGGGGAGACCCAGTACTTC.

This clone occurred a few times. The J gene is TRBJ2-5, the V gene TRBV29-1; the D gene is possibly TRBD2 (6 bases). Trimming cost V 5 bases and J 4 bases, with 14 bases left between them. This CDR3 is 13 amino acids long. Looked up from germline, CDR1 is SQVTM and CDR2 is ANQGSEA. CDR3 bases: TGCAGCGTTTACGACGGGGGTGGAGAGACCCAGTACTTC. As protein: CSVYDGGGETQYF.

The chain combines TRBV5-1 with TRBJ1-2; tentatively, D is TRBD1 (5 bases). This CDR3 is built from 13 residues. V gave up 4 bases and J gave up 3 bases, with 10 bases separating them. Germline V gives CDR1 SGHRS, CDR2 YFSETQ. The CDR3 nucleotides are TGCGCCAGCAGCATCGGACATTACTATGGCTACACCTTC. Translating it yields CASSIGHYYGYTF. The whole variable domain, filled in from reference TRBV5-1 and TRBJ1-2, reads KAGVTQTPRYLIKTRGQQVTLSCSPISGHRSVSWYQQTPGQGLQFLFEYFSETQRNKGNFPGRFSGRQFSNSRSEMNVSTLELGDSALYLCASSIGHYYGYTFGSGTRLTVV.